Given below is one T cell receptor beta chain in context. Germline V CDR1 and CDR2: MNHEY, SVGAGI. Trimming removed 7 bases from V and 7 bases from J, with 20 bases in between. The CDR3 is 15 amino acids. The sample originates from a study of tumor T cells in aggressive B-cell lymphoma. This table comes from immunoSEQ multiplex PCR, and its TCRdb copy is limited to in-frame clones, with some not included. The sample records a few thousand clones, roughly 95% being singletons. The sequenced material came from tumor tissue. The V gene is TRBV6-5, the J gene TRBJ2-1; weak D call: TRBD1 (6 bases). This TCR was sampled from an adult with diffuse large B cell lymphoma. This CDR3 is CASTPSDRWGNEQFF. Written as DNA, the CDR3 is TGTGCCAGCACCCCATCCGACAGGTGGGGGAATGAGCAGTTCTTC.